These 29 T cell receptor beta chains were sequenced from one sample in a study of cytomegalovirus exposure and HLA in healthy donors. The PCR was carried out with 60 Vbeta primers and 13 Jbeta primers. Generated by immunoSEQ multiplex PCR, the TCRdb table keeps only in-frame clones and is missing some. The sample holds roughly 150,000 clones, less than 10% seen once. The sequencing input was PBMCs. Receptor source: a male donor in good health and CMV-seronegative.

This CDR3 is CASSEARVRGYGYTF. The CDR3 DNA is TGTGCCAGCAGTGAAGCGCGGGTCAGGGGGTATGGCTACACCTTC. The chain combines TRBV6-1 with TRBJ1-2; TRBD1 matches at 7 bases. Trimming removed 0 bases from V and 5 bases from J; junction bases left unmatched: 6. CDR3 length equals 15 residues. Germline-derived CDR1 and CDR2 are MNHNS and SASEGT.

J is TRBJ1-1 and V is TRBV19; tentatively, D is TRBD1 (5 bases). V was clipped by 7 bases and J by 10 bases, with 25 bases between them. Per the germline V gene, CDR1 is LNHDA and CDR2 is SQIVND (reference sequence). The CDR3 has 15 amino acids. The CDR3 is CASTPPGAGRVPAFF. CDR3 sequence (DNA): TGTGCCAGTACTCCACCTGGGGCAGGTAGGGTGCCAGCTTTCTTT.

This chain connects TRBV28 to TRBJ1-2, with TRBD1 matching 9 bases. The length of the CDR3 is 15 residues. V gave up 5 bases and J gave up 3 bases; unmatched junction bases: 7. Germline CDR1 MDHEN, CDR2 SYDVKM. CDR3 nucleotide sequence: TGTGCCAGCAGTCCCCGGGGACAGGGCGACTATGGCTACACCTTC. Translation gives CASSPRGQGDYGYTF.

The chain uses TRBV29-1 and TRBJ2-3, with D possibly TRBD2 on 6 matching bases. Looked up from germline, CDR1 is SQVTM and CDR2 is ANQGSEA. Trimming removed 7 bases from V and 6 bases from J, with 14 bases in between. The CDR3 is 12 residues long. The CDR3 DNA follows: TGCAGCGGCCAGACTAGTGCGGATACGCAGTATTTT. Its protein is CSGQTSADTQYF.

The chain employs TRBV5-4 and TRBJ2-7; TRBD1 agrees at 8 bases. The V gene's germline CDR1 is SGHNT and CDR2 YYREEE (reference sequence). Germline trimming cut 4 bases from V and 2 bases from J; bases unmatched to any gene: 5. This CDR3 is 14 amino acids long. The CDR3, as DNA: TGTGCCAGCAGCAAGGGACAGGCAACCTACGAGCAGTACTTC. As protein: CASSKGQATYEQYF. Based on the CDR3 plus reference TRBV5-4 and TRBJ2-7, the full variable domain is ETGVTQSPTHLIKTRGQQVTLRCSSQSGHNTVSWYQQALGQGPQFIFQYYREEENGRGNFPPRFSGLQFPNYSSELNVNALELDDSALYLCASSKGQATYEQYFGPGTRLTVT.

The chain has TRBV6-1 and TRBJ2-7, with D possibly TRBD2 on 6 matching bases. V was trimmed by 3 bases and J by 4 bases, leaving 28 bases between them. The CDR3 is made up of 19 amino acids. The germline gives CDR1 MNHNS, CDR2 SASEGT. The CDR3 DNA follows: TGTGCCAGCAGTGATCTCAGACTCGGAGGGCCGGTAAAGATATACGAGCAGTACTTC. It codes for CASSDLRLGGPVKIYEQYF.

The chain carries TRBV27 and TRBJ1-1; TRBD1 is a possible D gene (5 bases). Between the trimmed V and J ends, which lost 5 bases and 5 bases, there was a span of 15 bases. The CDR3 has 14 amino acids. The V gene's germline CDR1 is MNHEY and CDR2 SMNVEV (reference sequence). The CDR3 is CASSPAGLRTEAFF. The CDR3 nucleotides are TGTGCCAGCAGTCCTGCAGGGTTGCGGACTGAAGCTTTCTTT.

In this sample, this clone turned up a few times. The J gene is TRBJ2-7, the V gene TRBV2; TRBD2 might be the D (6 bases). This CDR3 has 11 amino acids. Germline CDR1 and CDR2: SNHLY and FYNNEI. Trimming pared 8 bases from V and 3 bases from J, leaving 8 bases between. In DNA, the CDR3 is TGTGCCAGCGGGGAGGTCTACGAGCAGTACTTC. This gives the protein CASGEVYEQYF. Together with reference TRBV2 and TRBJ2-7, the CDR3 gives the full variable domain: EPEVTQTPSHQVTQMGQEVILRCVPISNHLYFYWYRQILGQKVEFLVSFYNNEISEKSEIFDDQFSVERPDGSNFTLKIRSTKLEDSAMYFCASGEVYEQYFGPGTRLTVT.

This clone came up a few times. The V and J genes are TRBV27 and TRBJ2-2; D may be TRBD2 (5 bases). CDR3 length equals 17 residues. V was trimmed by 0 bases and J by 5 bases, leaving 16 bases between them. Germline V gene data show CDR1 as MNHEY and CDR2 as SMNVEV (reference sequence). This CDR3 is CASSLSPSRGRTGELFF. The CDR3 DNA sequence: TGTGCCAGCAGTTTATCTCCTTCGAGAGGGCGGACCGGGGAGCTGTTTTTT.

The sample holds a few counts of this clone. The chain links TRBV6-5 to TRBJ2-5, with D unclear. Per the germline V gene, CDR1 is MNHEY and CDR2 is SVGAGI. The length of the CDR3 is 15 residues. The V end was cut by 2 bases, the J end by 5 bases, with 15 bases between. The CDR3, as DNA: TGTGCCAGCAGTTACGGCCGCCAGTCCTGGGAGACCCAGTACTTC. This sequence encodes CASSYGRQSWETQYF.

This clone was seen more than once but under ten times. This chain links TRBV27 with TRBJ1-1; the D is unclear. The CDR3 totals 14 residues. Germline V gene data show CDR1 as MNHEY and CDR2 as SMNVEV (reference sequence). V lost 5 bases and J 3 bases, leaving 13 bases between the germline ends. Here the CDR3 reads CASSNRGIDTEAFF. The CDR3 coding sequence is TGTGCCAGCAGTAACCGGGGAATCGACACTGAAGCTTTCTTT.

J is TRBJ1-4 and V is TRBV18; D gene unclear. The CDR3 sequence is 14 residues long. The V end was cut by 3 bases, the J end by 7 bases, with 12 bases between. The germline CDR1 and CDR2 sequences are KGHSH and LQKENI. This CDR3 reads CASSPAGNAEKLFF. CDR3 coding DNA: TGTGCCAGCTCACCGGCAGGCAACGCTGAAAAACTGTTTTTT.

The rearrangement links TRBV28 to TRBJ2-7; the match to TRBD1 covers 7 bases. This CDR3 contains 14 residues. CDR1 is MDHEN, CDR2 SYDVKM, per germline. V gave up 6 bases and J gave up 2 bases; unmatched junction bases: 7. CDR3 bases: TGTGCCAGCAGCACCGGGACAGTTGCCTACGAGCAGTACTTC. Amino acid sequence: CASSTGTVAYEQYF.

This clone was recorded a few times. The chain is built from TRBV9 and TRBJ2-7; 7 bases fit TRBD1. With 0 bases clipped from V and 5 bases from J, the junction kept 2 bases outside the gene matches. CDR1 is SGDLS, CDR2 YYNGEE, per germline. This CDR3 comprises 13 residues. DNA for the CDR3: TGTGCCAGCAGCGTAGAGCAGGGGGACGAGCAGTACTTC. Its translation is CASSVEQGDEQYF.

V usage is TRBV27 and J usage is TRBJ2-3, with TRBD2 as a possible D gene (5 bases). There are 14 residues in the CDR3. Germline CDR1 MNHEY, CDR2 SMNVEV (reference sequence). The ends were cut back, 5 bases at V and 4 bases at J, with 13 bases in the middle. CDR3 residues: CASSDSRVPDTQYF. CDR3 nucleotide sequence: TGTGCCAGCAGTGACTCGAGGGTCCCAGATACGCAGTATTTT.

In regard to this clone: One end of the junction does not line up with germline, which may come from a read error. The chain is built from TRBV5-8 and TRBJ2-1, with 9 bases aligning to TRBD1. Germline lookup yields CDR1 SGHTS and CDR2 YDEGEE. The length of the CDR3 is 15 residues. Here the CDR3 reads CASSLIQGAYNEQLF. CDR3 DNA: TGTGCCAGCAGCTTGATACAGGGGGCGTACAATGAGCAGCTCTTC.

The rearrangement links TRBV6-4 to TRBJ2-1, with 9 positions matching TRBD2. There are 13 residues in the CDR3. Germline CDR1 is MRHNA and CDR2 is SNTAGT. The V and J ends lost 4 bases and 7 bases, in that order; junction bases with no gene match: 2. The CDR3 nucleotides read TGTGCCAGCAGTGGCGGGAGGGGTAATGAGCAGTTCTTC. Encoded protein: CASSGGRGNEQFF.

This clone was recorded a few times. The chain is built from TRBV2 and TRBJ1-2; 8 nucleotides agree with TRBD1. The J segment lost 7 bases and the V segment lost 4 bases, leaving 11 bases of the junction unmatched. This CDR3 contains 15 residues. Germline loops: CDR1 SNHLY, CDR2 FYNNEI. The CDR3 DNA sequence: TGTGCCAGCAGTGCGAACTCCAGGGGGCCAGGTGGCTACACCTTC. This translates into CASSANSRGPGGYTF.

This clone was seen only a few times. The chain uses TRBV5-4 and TRBJ1-2, with TRBD1 as a possible D gene (6 bases). The V gene lost 4 bases and the J gene lost 8 bases, with 12 bases spanning the gap. The CDR3 is 12 residues long. In germline, CDR1 is SGHNT, CDR2 YYREEE (reference sequence). This CDR3 is CASSLPGTGYTF. The CDR3 DNA follows: TGTGCCAGCAGCCTACCGGGGACAGGCTACACCTTC. The variable domain in full, completed from reference TRBV5-4 and TRBJ1-2, reads ETGVTQSPTHLIKTRGQQVTLRCSSQSGHNTVSWYQQALGQGPQFIFQYYREEENGRGNFPPRFSGLQFPNYSSELNVNALELDDSALYLCASSLPGTGYTFGSGTRLTVV.

The chain links TRBV7-2 to TRBJ2-1; no clear D. Germline V CDR1 and CDR2: SGHTA, FQGNSA. The CDR3 extends over 14 amino acids. V dropped 1 base and J dropped 3 bases, with 7 bases sitting between them. CDR3: CASSLEPGYNEQFF. The CDR3 region has the DNA TGTGCCAGCAGCTTAGAACCCGGCTACAATGAGCAGTTCTTC.

The rearrangement uses TRBV14 and TRBJ2-3, with 7 positions matching TRBD2. The trim removed 0 bases at V and 3 bases at J, leaving 9 bases unmatched. There are 17 residues in the CDR3. Germline-derived CDR1 and CDR2 are SGHDN and FVKESK. This chain's CDR3 is CASSQDWAAGLTDTQYF. DNA for the CDR3: TGTGCCAGCAGCCAAGATTGGGCAGCGGGGTTAACAGATACGCAGTATTTT.

This clone showed up just a few times. The gene calls are TRBV30 and TRBJ1-2; TRBD1 agrees at 9 bases. V gave up 3 bases and J gave up 4 bases; unmatched junction bases: 3. The CDR3 runs to 13 residues. Germline CDR1 is GTSNPN and CDR2 is SVGIG (reference sequence). CDR3 residues: CAWRGQGGYGYTF. CDR3 nucleotide sequence: TGTGCCTGGAGGGGACAGGGAGGCTATGGCTACACCTTC. The entire variable domain, with the rest obtained from reference TRBV30 and TRBJ1-2, is as follows: SQTIHQWPATLVQPVGSPLSLECTVEGTSNPNLYWYRQAAGRGLQLLFYSVGIGQISSEVPQNLSASRPQDRQFILSSKKLLLSDSGFYLCAWRGQGGYGYTFGSGTRLTVV.

This clone was picked up a small number of times. CDR3 DNA: TGTGCGACGAGACTAGCTGGCGAGCAGTACTTC. It codes for CATRLAGEQYF. The chain uses TRBV28 and TRBJ2-7; 7 bases map to TRBD2. The germline CDR1 and CDR2 sequences are MDHEN and SYDVKM. This CDR3 region has 11 residues.

In this sample, this clone turned up a few times. The chain is built from TRBV10-2 and TRBJ1-2; D is uncertain. The CDR3 extends over 12 amino acids. Germline V gene lookup returns CDR1 WSHSY and CDR2 SAAADI. Deletions cut 2 bases from V and 3 bases from J, with 4 bases between. CDR3 sequence reads: CASSEEYYGYTF. CDR3 in DNA: TGCGCCAGCAGTGAGGAGTACTATGGCTACACCTTC.

This clone was detected a few times. The chain has TRBV5-8 and TRBJ2-1; TRBD2 matches at 9 bases. CDR1 SGHTS and CDR2 YDEGEE come from the germline V gene. V trimming: 4 bases; J trimming: 0 bases; junction bases outside the gene matches: 5. The CDR3 spans 16 residues. In DNA form, the CDR3 reads TGTGCCAGCAGCGGACGACTAGCGGACTCCTACAATGAGCAGTTCTTC. Its protein is CASSGRLADSYNEQFF.

The chain uses TRBV5-1 and TRBJ2-3; D remains unclear. This CDR3 has 14 amino acids. CDR1 is SGHRS, CDR2 YFSETQ, per germline. Between the trimmed V and J ends, which lost 4 bases and 4 bases, there was a span of 13 bases. CDR3 in amino acids: CASSLSPQADTQYF. In DNA, the CDR3 is TGCGCCAGCAGCCTAAGCCCCCAGGCAGATACGCAGTATTTT.

J is TRBJ2-2 and V is TRBV7-3; possibly TRBD1 for D (5 bases). Germline CDR1 SGHTA, CDR2 FQGTGA. Trimming took off 6 bases at V and 7 bases at J, with 9 bases between the two ends. This CDR3 contains 12 residues. CDR3 sequence (DNA): TGTGCCAGCAGGGGGCAGGGCGGGGAGCTGTTTTTT. This sequence encodes CASRGQGGELFF. The variable domain in full, with the rest retrieved from reference TRBV7-3 and TRBJ2-2, is GAGVSQTPSNKVTEKGKYVELRCDPISGHTALYWYRQSLGQGPEFLIYFQGTGAADDSGLPNDRFFAVRPEGSVSTLKIQRTERGDSAVYLCASRGQGGELFFGEGSRLTVL.

The chain combines TRBV19 with TRBJ2-5; a weak D match, TRBD1 (6 bases). The CDR3 is 14 residues long. V was clipped by 8 bases and J by 4 bases, with 17 bases between them. In germline, CDR1 is LNHDA, CDR2 SQIVND (reference sequence). The CDR3 reads CASGSWGRLETQYF. The CDR3 nucleotides read TGTGCCAGTGGAAGTTGGGGGCGCCTAGAGACCCAGTACTTC.

In its sample, this clone was seen a few times. The chain couples TRBV7-3 to TRBJ1-1; 9 bases map to TRBD1. Unmatched junction bases numbered 8, after V lost 5 bases and J lost 4 bases. CDR3 length: 15 residues. Looked up from germline, CDR1 is SGHTA and CDR2 is FQGTGA. CDR3 bases: TGTGCCAGCAGCCCGATAGGGACAGGGAGCACTGAAGCTTTCTTT. Its translation: CASSPIGTGSTEAFF.